This T cell receptor (beta chain) emerged from a study of STAT5B mutations in CD4+ large granular lymphocyte leukemia. Study outcomes and limitations: CD4-sorted patient repertoires seemed more clonal than healthy CD4+ repertoires.

Concerning this clone: Its antigen is not identified.

After removal of 5 bases from V and 0 bases from J, the junction contained 11 bases not matched to a gene. This CDR3 spans 17 amino acids. The germline gives CDR1 LNHDA, CDR2 SQIVND (reference sequence). Produced via immunoSEQ multiplex PCR; TCRdb's table is partial and in-frame only. The sample lists tens of thousands of clones, under 80% occurring once. Control samples were healthy donors' buffy coats. The sample consisted of CD4+ T cells from blood buffy coats. This receptor was identified in a human donor in good health. The chain recombines TRBV19 with TRBJ1-1, with 8 bases matching TRBD1. This chain's CDR3 is CASSLLGTGIMNTEAFF. The CDR3 DNA is TGTGCCAGTAGTCTCCTCGGGACAGGAATTATGAACACTGAAGCTTTCTTT.